The present T cell receptor beta chain was sequenced within a study of T cell responses to AZD1222 COVID-19 vaccine. Germline-derived CDR1 and CDR2 are SGHDN and FVKESK. The CDR3 length is 13 residues. V was clipped by 5 bases and J by 7 bases, with 9 bases between them. Concerning this clone itself: As yet, its antigen is unknown.

Whole-study findings and limits: The study sampled repertoires only after the peak T cell response. Recipients of two AZD1222 doses showed rising Spike-specific TCR breadth and depth. Females made up more of the donors, who were largely white British, and clonal diversity may have come out too low.

The method was immunoSEQ multiplex PCR; TCRdb's version includes in-frame clones alone and lacks a portion of them. The data show around 120,000 clones, about nine tenths seen once. The sequence was obtained from an adult in good health. This material consisted of peripheral blood, taken on day 0 of AZD1222 vaccination. The chain has TRBV14 and TRBJ1-6; no reliable D call. The CDR3 loop is CASSYHGNSPLHF. The CDR3 DNA reads as TGTGCCAGCAGCTACCATGGAAATTCACCCCTCCACTTT.